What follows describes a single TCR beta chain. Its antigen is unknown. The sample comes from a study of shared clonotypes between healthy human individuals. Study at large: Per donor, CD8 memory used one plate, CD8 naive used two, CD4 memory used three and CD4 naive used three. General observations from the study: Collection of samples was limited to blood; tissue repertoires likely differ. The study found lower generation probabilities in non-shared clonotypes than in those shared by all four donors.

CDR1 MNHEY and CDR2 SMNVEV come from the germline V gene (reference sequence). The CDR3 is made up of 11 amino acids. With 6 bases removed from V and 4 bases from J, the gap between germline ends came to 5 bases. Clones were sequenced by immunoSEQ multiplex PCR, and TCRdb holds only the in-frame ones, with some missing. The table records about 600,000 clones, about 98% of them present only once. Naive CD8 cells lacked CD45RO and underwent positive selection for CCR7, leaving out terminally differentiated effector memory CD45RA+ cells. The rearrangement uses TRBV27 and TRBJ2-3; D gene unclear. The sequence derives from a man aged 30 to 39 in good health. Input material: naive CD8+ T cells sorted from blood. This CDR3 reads CASRGPDTQYF. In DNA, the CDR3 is TGTGCCAGCAGAGGACCAGATACGCAGTATTTT.